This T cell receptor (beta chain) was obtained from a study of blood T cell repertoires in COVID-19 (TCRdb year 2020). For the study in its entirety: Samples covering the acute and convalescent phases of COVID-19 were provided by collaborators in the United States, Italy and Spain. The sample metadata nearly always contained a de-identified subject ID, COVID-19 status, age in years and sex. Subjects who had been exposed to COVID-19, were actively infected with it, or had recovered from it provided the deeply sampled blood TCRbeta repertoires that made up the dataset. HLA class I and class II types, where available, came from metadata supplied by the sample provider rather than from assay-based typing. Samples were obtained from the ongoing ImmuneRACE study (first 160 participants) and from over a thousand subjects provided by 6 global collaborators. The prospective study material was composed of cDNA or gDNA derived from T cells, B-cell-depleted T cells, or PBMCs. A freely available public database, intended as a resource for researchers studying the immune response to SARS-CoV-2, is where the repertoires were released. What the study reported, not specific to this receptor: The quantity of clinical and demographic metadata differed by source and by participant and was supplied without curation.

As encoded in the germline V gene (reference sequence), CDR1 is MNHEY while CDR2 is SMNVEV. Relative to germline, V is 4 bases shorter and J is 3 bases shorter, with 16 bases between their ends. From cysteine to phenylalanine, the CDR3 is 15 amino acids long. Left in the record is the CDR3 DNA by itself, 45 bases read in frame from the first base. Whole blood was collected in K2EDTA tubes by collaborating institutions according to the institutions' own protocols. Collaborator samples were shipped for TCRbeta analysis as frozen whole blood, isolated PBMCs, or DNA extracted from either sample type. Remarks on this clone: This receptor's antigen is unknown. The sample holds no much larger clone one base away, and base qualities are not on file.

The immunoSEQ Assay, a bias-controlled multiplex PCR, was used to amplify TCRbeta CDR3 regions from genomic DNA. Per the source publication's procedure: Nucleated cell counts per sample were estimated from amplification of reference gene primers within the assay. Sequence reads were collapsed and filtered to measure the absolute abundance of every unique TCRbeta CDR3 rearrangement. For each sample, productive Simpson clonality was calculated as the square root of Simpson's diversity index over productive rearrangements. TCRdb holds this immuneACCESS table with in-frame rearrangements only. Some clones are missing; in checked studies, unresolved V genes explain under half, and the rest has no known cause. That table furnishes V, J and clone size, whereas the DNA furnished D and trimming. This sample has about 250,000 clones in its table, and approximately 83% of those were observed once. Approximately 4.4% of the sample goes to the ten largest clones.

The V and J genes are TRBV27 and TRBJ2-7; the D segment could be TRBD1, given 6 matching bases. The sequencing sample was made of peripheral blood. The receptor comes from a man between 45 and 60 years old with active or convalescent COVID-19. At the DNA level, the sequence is TGTGCCAGCAGTTACGATCCCACAGGGAACTACGAGCAGTACTTC. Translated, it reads CASSYDPTGNYEQYF.